The 5 T cell receptor beta chains given below trace back to one sample, sequenced in a study of cytomegalovirus exposure and HLA in healthy donors. The PCR had 60 Vbeta and 13 Jbeta primers. Sequencing used immunoSEQ multiplex PCR; TCRdb keeps in-frame clones, though not all of them. The sample has roughly 180,000 clones, approximately 81% seen once. Specimen: PBMCs. The receptors come from a man between 25 and 39 years old in good health and CMV-seronegative.

With regard to this clone: Germline and junction disagree at one end, which may indicate a read error. The V call is TRBV7-9, the J call TRBJ1-4, with D perhaps TRBD1 (5 bases). Germline V gene sequence: CDR1 SEHNR, CDR2 FQNEAQ (reference sequence). The CDR3 contains 17 residues. The CDR3 loop is CSSSLSFAGSGGEKLFF. CDR3 DNA: TGTTCCAGCAGCTTATCCTTTGCAGGGTCGGGGGGTGAAAAACTGTTTTTT. The full variable domain, in which reference TRBV7-9 and TRBJ1-4 provide the parts outside the CDR3, is DTGVSQNPRHKITKRGQNVTFRCDPISEHNRLYWYRQTLGQGPEFLTYFQNEAQLEKSRLLSDRFSAERPKGSFSTLEIQRTEQGDSAMYLCSSSLSFAGSGGEKLFFGSGTQLSVL.

The chain is built from TRBV6-5 and TRBJ1-1; D may be TRBD1 (5 bases). The CDR3 consists of 13 residues. V lost 6 bases and J lost 10, with 18 bases in between. Germline V CDR1 and CDR2: MNHEY, SVGAGI. As DNA, the CDR3 is TGTGCCAGCAGCTTCAGCGAGGCCCAGGGAGCTTTCTTT. Amino acids: CASSFSEAQGAFF.

The V gene is TRBV27, the J gene TRBJ2-3; 16 nucleotides line up with TRBD2. The ends lost 7 bases at V and 2 bases at J; junction bases unmatched: 6. The germline V gene encodes CDR1 MNHEY and CDR2 SMNVEV (reference sequence). The CDR3 length is 17 residues. CDR3 DNA: TGTGCCAGCACAGGGACTAGCGGGGGGGCAGACACAGATACGCAGTATTTT. The encoded protein is CASTGTSGGADTDTQYF.

V gene TRBV5-1 combines with J gene TRBJ2-3, with D uncertain. The V and J ends lost 0 bases and 2 bases respectively, with 10 bases between them. The CDR3 contains 15 residues. CDR1 and CDR2 from the germline V gene are SGHRS and YFSETQ. DNA of the CDR3: TGCGCCAGCAGCTTGGGTACTATCAACACAGATACGCAGTATTTT. It codes for CASSLGTINTDTQYF.

This chain links TRBV5-1 with TRBJ1-1; a possible D gene is TRBD1 (6 bases). CDR1 and CDR2 (germline): SGHRS, YFSETQ. CDR3 length equals 15 residues. V was pared by 2 bases and J by 0 bases, with 11 bases between. The CDR3 is CASSFPTGLNTEAFF. The CDR3 nucleotides are TGCGCCAGCAGCTTTCCGACAGGCCTGAACACTGAAGCTTTCTTT. Using reference TRBV5-1 and TRBJ1-1 for the parts outside the CDR3, the full variable domain is KAGVTQTPRYLIKTRGQQVTLSCSPISGHRSVSWYQQTPGQGLQFLFEYFSETQRNKGNFPGRFSGRQFSNSRSEMNVSTLELGDSALYLCASSFPTGLNTEAFFGQGTRLTVV.